This is a list of T cell receptor beta chains from one sample in a study of T cells after posttransplantation cyclophosphamide. Only in-frame clones appear in the TCRdb table, and some are missing; sequencing was by immunoSEQ multiplex PCR. The table lists tens of thousands of clones, around 78% of them singletons. Sequenced here: CD4+ T cells sorted from blood, sampled 1,900 to 2,000 days after a stem cell transplant with posttransplant cyclophosphamide. The receptor source for this set is a female patient in her thirties or forties who received an allogeneic stem cell transplant from a related donor, was CMV-positive, and had no GVHD. Some T cells may originate from the graft donor. CDR3s leave out the opening cysteine and the closing phenylalanine or tryptophan. Not every row has a clone size; where given, it reads once, few, many or a size class.

J,size,V,CDR3
TRBJ1-6,.,TRBV7-2,ASRSRRGTYNSPLH
TRBJ1-5,.,TRBV7-9,ASSNVGIGGSQPQH
TRBJ2-3,.,TRBV11-3,ASSLGAVGTDTQY
TRBJ2-3,once,TRBV11-3,ASSLRRGGADTQY
TRBJ1-5,few,TRBV2,ASSEPDRTNQPQH
TRBJ1-2,few,TRBV5-8,ASSFEQNYGYT
TRBJ2-3,.,TRBV19,ASSSSGDLAHTQY
TRBJ2-6,.,TRBV7-2,ASSTGGANVLT
TRBJ2-3,.,TRBV5-1,ASSIGLAGARTDTQY
TRBJ1-1,.,TRBV19,ASSIQGRTEAF
TRBJ1-4,few,TRBV5-4,ASSSSGTGNEKLF
TRBJ2-5,.,TRBV7-2,ASSRDVTSGGRETQY
TRBJ1-2,few,TRBV19,ASSPRQGLANYGYT
TRBJ2-7,few,TRBV5-1,ASSLQGEEQY
TRBJ1-1,once,TRBV5-1,ASSREGGTGNTEAF
TRBJ2-7,few,TRBV5-1,ASSWGQGYEQY
TRBJ2-7,few,TRBV7-9,ASRGGASYEQY
TRBJ1-1,.,TRBV7-3,ASSLRTGRGTEAF
TRBJ1-5,.,TRBV5-5,ASSWGGNQPQH
TRBJ2-1,.,TRBV11-1,ASSLEGLAGGPHEQF
TRBJ2-1,.,TRBV7-2,ASSLDLTGGSYNEQF
TRBJ1-2,few,TRBV14,ASSPRDKTNYGYT
TRBJ2-6,.,TRBV27,ASRSTGLAGANVLT